These 3 T cell receptor beta chains originate from one sample sequenced in a study of T-cell memory formation after mild COVID-19. TCRdb processed the 5' RACE reads anew with MiXCR; each CDR3 protein has one entry. The repertoire holds under 600,000 distinct CDR3 sequences, with about a fifth as singletons. What was sequenced was PBMCs or a T cell subset sorted from them (not recorded which). The receptors come from an adult woman who had mild COVID-19 (a few samples of this study predate the infection). Cell type and time point are not known.

J is TRBJ1-5 and V is TRBV21-1; TRBD1 is taken as the D call from the table, unchecked against the DNA. TRBV21-1 is assigned pseudogene status. The CDR3 contains 15 residues. The CDR3 DNA is TGTGCCAGCAGCAAAAGGACAGACGGGTGTCAGCCCCAGCATTTT. Translating it yields CASSKRTDGCQPQHF.

The V call is TRBV6-2 or TRBV6-3, the J call TRBJ2-6; D tentatively reads TRBD1 or TRBD2 (5 bases each). V was trimmed by 5 bases and J by 8 bases, leaving 16 bases between them. The V gene's germline CDR1 is MNHEY and CDR2 SVGEGT. CDR3 length: 15 amino acids. This CDR3 is CASSPQDFWTNVLTF. CDR3 nucleotide sequence: TGTGCCAGCAGTCCACAGGACTTTTGGACCAACGTCCTGACTTTC.

This clonotype has a handful of counts. V and J are TRBV3-1 and TRBJ2-3; no clear D. CDR3 length: 15 residues. CDR1 LGHDT and CDR2 YNNKEL come from the germline V gene (reference sequence). Deletions cut 5 bases from V and 0 bases from J, with 12 bases between. CDR3 loop: CASSFLQSSTDTQYF. Written as DNA, the CDR3 is TGTGCCAGCAGCTTTCTCCAGTCTAGCACAGATACGCAGTATTTT.